A selection of T cell receptor beta chains follows, all from one sample in a study of control samples from healthy donors and cancer patients. Profiling relied on immunoSEQ multiplex PCR, and the TCRdb table lists in-frame clones only, not all of them. The sample records 35,000 to 45,000 clones, less than 90% being singletons. The sequencing input was blood. These receptor sequences come from a man aged 55 to 70 in good health. Each CDR3 is given with its conserved first and last residue.

TRBV6-5	TRBJ1-5	CASSSQTVSVNQPQHF
TRBV7-2	TRBJ1-4	CASSLDPVTNEKLFF
TRBV5-1	TRBJ2-2	CASSRSSGGVNTGELFF
TRBV19	TRBJ2-5	CASSSYSGGAFSETQYF
TRBV3-1/TRBV3-2	TRBJ1-5	CASSQEGNQPQHF
TRBV19	TRBJ1-5	CATSTGDQPQHF
TRBV15	TRBJ2-2	CATSLAQGAPGELFF
TRBV29-1	TRBJ2-3	CSVGRRAYTDTQYF
TRBV19	TRBJ1-5	CASTTRQGAGQPQHF
TRBV10-3	TRBJ1-6	CAISERGTDNSPLHF
TRBV2	TRBJ2-1	CASTGGRAGNEQFF
TRBV4-1	TRBJ1-6	CASSQDLGQVNSPLHF
TRBV7-2	TRBJ2-7	CASSLTGPPYEQYF
TRBV20-1	TRBJ2-1	CSARLVNEQFF
TRBV5-4	TRBJ1-2	CASSFSRGLKVGYTF
TRBV18	TRBJ2-1	CASSQTGTGLTFF
TRBV19	TRBJ1-5	CATSGGSGTGGQPQHF
TRBV11-2	TRBJ2-7	CASSLGLETSGSYEQYF
TRBV4-1	TRBJ2-2	CASSHGPYTGELFF
TRBV18	TRBJ1-1	CASSPRLGGAGTEAFF
TRBV25-1	TRBJ1-5	CASSNSGGNQPQHF
TRBV6-6	TRBJ2-2	CASSYSWTANTGELFF
TRBV18	TRBJ2-1	CASSQGQNNEQFF
TRBV5-5	TRBJ1-2	CASSLDYGYTF
TRBV11-3	TRBJ2-2	CASTLNSGELFF
TRBV27	TRBJ1-2	CASGPGQGRGGYGYTF
TRBV5-6	TRBJ1-2	CASSRFSIGYTF
TRBV30	TRBJ1-1	CAWSVQGNEAFF
TRBV12-3/TRBV12-4	TRBJ1-1	CASGYSTPEAFF
TRBV4-3	TRBJ1-1	CASSLRDRGATEAFF
TRBV7-8	TRBJ2-2	CASSPGSRGTGELFF
TRBV2	TRBJ1-5	CASRETANNQPQHF
TRBV6-4	TRBJ2-3	CASSPDWRADTQYF
TRBV7-2	TRBJ1-2	CASSLGGTGGVQYGYTF
TRBV28	TRBJ1-5	CASSLYGAQHF
TRBV5-6	TRBJ1-2	CASSLGGNFYGYTF